Presented here are 5 T cell receptor beta chains from one specimen sequenced in a study of blood T cells in healthy people across ages. A sample-barcoded 5' primer and a J-beta primer mix were used in a second PCR of about 7 to 12 cycles. TCRdb re-called the 5' RACE reads with MiXCR, one entry per CDR3 protein. The sample yields 500,000 to 550,000 distinct CDR3 sequences, less than 25% seen once. These data also featured in a second study, about T cells of mothers and their children.

The material sequenced was blood. The receptors come from a boy aged 10-17 years in good health.

This clonotype was counted only a few times. The J gene is TRBJ2-2, the V gene TRBV20-1; 10 positions agree with TRBD2. V gave up 1 base and J gave up 6 bases; unmatched junction bases: 5. CDR3 size: 15 residues. CDR1 is DFQATT, CDR2 SNEGSKA, per germline (reference sequence). The CDR3 coding sequence is TGCAGTGCTAGAGGGAGCGGGGGGGTTCCCGGGGAGCTGTTTTTT. It is translated as CSARGSGGVPGELFF.

V gene TRBV29-1 combines with J gene TRBJ2-1; D is unresolved. Germline V gene sequence: CDR1 SQVTM, CDR2 ANQGSEA. Trimming took 1 base from V and 0 from J, leaving 10 bases between them. The CDR3 consists of 15 residues. CDR3 amino acids: CSVEVWESSYNEQFF. The DNA for the CDR3 is TGCAGCGTTGAAGTTTGGGAAAGCTCCTACAATGAGCAGTTCTTC.

The V call is TRBV5-1, the J call TRBJ2-7; 8 bases agree with TRBD2. Germline-derived CDR1 and CDR2 are SGHRS and YFSETQ. The CDR3 is made up of 13 amino acids. The V gene end was trimmed by 7 bases and the J gene end by 2 bases; junction bases not matched to a gene: 5. CDR3 sequence: CASSREGTYEQYF. The CDR3 DNA reads TGCGCCAGCTCCCGGGAGGGTACCTACGAGCAGTACTTC.

The sample holds a few counts of this clonotype. V and J are TRBV12-3 or TRBV12-4 and TRBJ2-5; tentative D call: TRBD2 (7 bases). The CDR3 spans 15 residues. V gave up 5 bases and J gave up 4 bases, with 17 bases separating them. The CDR3 nucleotides read TGTGCCAGCAGTCACGGTTTAGGGGGGGTAGAGACCCAGTACTTC. Translating it yields CASSHGLGGVETQYF.

This clonotype has just a few counts. The rearrangement links TRBV11-1 to TRBJ2-5; 8 bases are shared with TRBD2. The J call could be wrong; TRBJ2-1 is a better fit for the DNA end. The CDR3 spans 14 residues. CDR1 is SGHAT, CDR2 FQDESV, per germline (reference sequence). CDR3 DNA sequence: TGTGCCAGCAGCCCGGGGACTAGTGCCAATGAGCAGTTCTTC. Translating gives CASSPGTSANEQFF.